This TCR beta chain was retrieved from a study of T-cell memory formation after mild COVID-19. Study-wide results and caveats: There were some responding clones in pre-infection memory, which suggested that cross-reactive memory had joined. In second-wave clones peaking day 37, SARS-CoV-2 specificity remained unconfirmed. CD4/CD8 balance held among clones contracting day 15 to 85, and later expanders leaned CD4+.

Only one count was recorded for this clonotype. What it recognizes is unknown. MiXCR was run by TCRdb on the 5' RACE reads, yielding one entry per CDR3 protein. The sample yields about 150,000 distinct CDR3 sequences, roughly a third seen once. The V end lost 2 bases, the J end lost 8 bases, and 10 bases lay between the germline ends. The CDR3 covers 12 residues. The germline V gene has CDR1 SGHRS and CDR2 YFSETQ. Sequencing used PBMCs or a T cell subset sorted from them (not recorded which). The sequence came from an adult woman who had mild COVID-19 (a few samples of this study predate the infection). Cell type and time point are not known. The genes are TRBV5-1 and TRBJ1-2; D unresolved. The CDR3 nucleotides read TGCGCCAGCAGCTTCCTAGATGCAGGCTACACCTTC. It is translated as CASSFLDAGYTF.